This T cell receptor beta chain was sequenced in a study of TIL therapy for anti-PD-1-resistant metastatic lung cancer. In the study overall: Patients had a median age of approximately 50 years (range about 35-80). Tumors carried a median about 1.5 non-synonymous mutations per megabase.

The time point here: pre-treatment sample, taken before nivolumab and TIL therapy. CDR3 length: 15 amino acids. Germline CDR1 is SGDLS and CDR2 is YYNGEE. The V and J ends lost 4 bases and 0 bases, in that order; junction bases with no gene match: 4. The libraries were made with immunoSEQ v3. Each library reached 2 million or so read pairs, or about 5-6.5 million at deep level. Clones were sequenced by immunoSEQ multiplex PCR, and TCRdb holds only the in-frame ones, with some missing. This sample has tens of thousands of clones; about 79% occur once, and the top ten carry under 7.5%. This specimen was blood, taken at baseline. This clonotype was sampled from a person aged 25 to 80 with non-small cell lung cancer. This sequence joins TRBV9 and TRBJ1-3; 7 nucleotides align to TRBD1. The CDR3 DNA sequence: TGTGCCAGCAGCACGGGACAGATCTCTGGAAACACCATATATTTT. Protein product: CASSTGQISGNTIYF.